The following is a T cell receptor beta chain sequence with its context. This specimen comes from a study of blood T cell repertoires in COVID-19. For the study at large: T cells, B-cell-depleted T cells, or PBMCs supplied cDNA or gDNA.

The table came from immunoSEQ multiplex PCR; TCRdb's copy has only in-frame clones and leaves some out. The data show tens of thousands of clones, around 80% seen once. The receptor's source is a human donor in a cohort sampled during active COVID-19. The material sequenced was peripheral blood.

CDR3 residues: CASSPGTSGYLNIQYF. The CDR3 nucleotides are TGTGCCAGCAGCCCCGGGACTAGCGGGTATTTAAACATTCAGTACTTC. The chain couples TRBV5-6 to TRBJ2-4; 12 positions agree with TRBD2. This CDR3 is built from 16 residues. Germline V gene lookup returns CDR1 SGHDT and CDR2 YYEEEE. With V trimmed by 4 bases and J by 6 bases, 8 bases remained unmatched. Filled out from reference TRBV5-6 and TRBJ2-4, the complete variable domain reads DAGVTQSPTHLIKTRGQQVTLRCSPKSGHDTVSWYQQALGQGPQFIFQYYEEEERQRGNFPDRFSGHQFPNYSSELNVNALLLGDSALYLCASSPGTSGYLNIQYFGAGTRLSVL.